The rows below give T cell receptor beta chains drawn from one sample of a study of PD-1 blockade in mismatch repair-deficient tumors. Here immunoSEQ multiplex PCR was the method, and the copy in TCRdb shows in-frame clones only, minus some. The table lists over 30,000 clones, 75% to 90% of them singletons. Sequencing was performed on PBMCs, taken approximately 6 weeks after starting pembrolizumab. All receptors derive from an adult with mismatch repair-deficient cancer. The CDR3 runs from the conserved cysteine through the conserved F or W. D genes are given only for firm matches. Only part of the rows carry a size: once, few, many, or a class if the clone is expanded.

j_call clone_size v_call d_call cdr3_aa cdr3_nt
TRBJ1-5 NA TRBV6-1 NA CASRLDPNQPQHF TGTGCCAGCAGGCTAGACCCCAATCAGCCCCAGCATTTT
TRBJ1-2 NA TRBV6-1 NA CASSEGGWSGYTF TGTGCCAGCAGCGAAGGCGGATGGTCTGGCTACACCTTC
TRBJ2-2 NA TRBV11-3 TRBD2 CASSLHGRAGGELFF TGTGCCAGCAGCTTACACGGGAGGGCTGGCGGGGAGCTGTTTTTT
TRBJ1-5 NA TRBV28 TRBD1 CASSFLSGGFNQPQHF TGTGCCAGCAGTTTCCTGTCAGGGGGCTTCAATCAGCCCCAGCATTTT
TRBJ2-3 NA TRBV27 TRBD2 CASSQVGLAGPEGTDTQYF TGTGCCAGCAGTCAAGTGGGTCTAGCGGGACCAGAGGGCACAGATACGCAGTATTTT
TRBJ2-1 NA TRBV10-3 TRBD2 CAIRIAGGREQFF TGTGCCATCAGGATAGCGGGAGGACGTGAGCAGTTCTTC
TRBJ2-7 once TRBV28 NA CASSRFRSSYEQYF TGTGCCAGCAGCCGATTTAGGAGCTCCTACGAGCAGTACTTC
TRBJ2-1 NA TRBV19 TRBD1 CASSTYQGGHEQFF TGTGCCAGTAGTACCTACCAAGGGGGCCATGAGCAGTTCTTC
TRBJ2-7 NA TRBV4-1 TRBD1 CASSQDLETGPYEQYF TGCGCCAGCAGCCAAGATCTGGAGACAGGGCCCTACGAGCAGTACTTC
TRBJ2-5 once TRBV9 NA CASSHPFSGPLQETQYF TGTGCCAGCAGCCATCCCTTCTCTGGGCCACTCCAAGAGACCCAGTACTTC
TRBJ2-3 NA TRBV11-2 NA CASSTGTLGTDTQYF TGTGCCAGCAGCACCGGGACTCTCGGCACAGATACGCAGTATTTT
TRBJ1-2 once TRBV28 NA CASSLLRSLGYTF TGTGCCAGCAGTTTACTCAGATCCCTCGGCTACACCTTC
TRBJ2-7 NA TRBV7-9 TRBD2 CASSLTGLAKAYEQYF TGTGCCAGCAGCTTAACCGGACTAGCCAAGGCCTACGAGCAGTACTTC
TRBJ2-1 medium-sized TRBV28 TRBD2 CASSVTSGSLIPGIF TGTGCCAGCAGTGTAACAAGCGGGAGCCTCATCCCGGGGATCTTC
TRBJ1-5 few TRBV28 NA CASGPWHF TGTGCCAGCGGCCCCTGGCATTTT
TRBJ1-4 NA TRBV28 TRBD1 CASSFVDREEKLFF TGTGCCAGCAGTTTTGTGGACAGGGAAGAAAAACTGTTTTTT
TRBJ1-1 NA TRBV5-1 TRBD1 CASSKEQGAWNEAFF TGCGCCAGCAGCAAAGAACAGGGGGCCTGGAATGAAGCTTTCTTT
TRBJ1-1 NA TRBV28 TRBD1 CASKRDRGPIATEAFF TGTGCCAGCAAAAGGGACAGGGGGCCGATCGCCACTGAAGCTTTCTTT
TRBJ2-3 NA TRBV28 TRBD1 CASSSVQGGTGGPDTQYF TGTGCCAGCAGTTCGGTCCAGGGGGGGACAGGGGGCCCAGATACGCAGTATTTT
TRBJ2-7 NA TRBV5-6 TRBD1 CASSEQGATSYEQYF TGTGCCAGCAGCGAACAGGGGGCCACCTCCTACGAGCAGTACTTC
TRBJ2-7 few TRBV6-5 TRBD1 CASRPGTGHEQYF TGTGCCAGCAGGCCCGGGACAGGGCACGAGCAGTACTTC
TRBJ2-2 medium-sized TRBV6-5 TRBD1 CASRRDRDGGELFF TGTGCCAGCAGGCGGGACAGGGACGGCGGGGAGCTGTTTTTT
TRBJ2-2 NA TRBV7-3 TRBD1 CASSGTVVGATGELFF TGTGCCAGCAGCGGGACAGTAGTGGGTGCCACCGGGGAGCTGTTTTTT
TRBJ2-5 few TRBV7-3 NA CASSLTGRVRQETQYF TGTGCCAGCAGCTTAACGGGCAGGGTCAGACAAGAGACCCAGTACTTC
TRBJ2-7 NA TRBV5-1 TRBD1 CASSLAGTGGDEQYF TGCGCCAGCAGCTTGGCTGGAACAGGGGGTGACGAGCAGTACTTC
TRBJ2-5 NA TRBV7-6 NA CASSLAGGAGETQYF TGTGCCAGCAGCTTAGCTGGCGGAGCTGGGGAGACCCAGTACTTC
TRBJ1-2 NA TRBV28 TRBD1 CASSWDRRVGYTF TGTGCCAGCAGTTGGGACAGGCGAGTCGGCTACACCTTC
TRBJ2-1 NA TRBV15 TRBD2 CATSRDDLLAGEHNEQFF TGTGCCACCAGCAGAGATGATCTCTTGGCGGGAGAACACAATGAGCAGTTCTTC
TRBJ2-7 NA TRBV5-4 NA CASSLGQGKYEQYF TGTGCCAGCAGCTTGGGGCAGGGGAAGTACGAGCAGTACTTC
TRBJ2-2 NA TRBV30 TRBD2 CAWTSGRDTGELFF TGTGCCTGGACTAGCGGGAGGGACACCGGGGAGCTGTTTTTT
TRBJ2-1 NA TRBV7-6 TRBD2 CASSLPSGDNEQFF TGTGCCAGCAGCTTACCTAGCGGGGACAATGAGCAGTTCTTC
TRBJ1-3 once TRBV28 NA CASSTGSSGNTIYF TGTGCCAGCAGCACCGGGAGCTCTGGAAACACCATATATTTT
TRBJ2-1 once TRBV6-1 NA CASNPGTTHGNEQFF TGTGCCAGCAACCCCGGGACAACCCATGGCAATGAGCAGTTCTTC
TRBJ1-2 NA TRBV6-1 NA CASLLQGQDYGYTF TGTGCCAGCCTTTTACAGGGACAAGACTATGGCTACACCTTC
TRBJ1-5 NA TRBV10-3 NA CAISGSENQPQHF TGTGCCATCAGTGGGTCTGAGAATCAGCCCCAGCATTTT
TRBJ1-1 NA TRBV5-6 NA CASSGGAYTEAFF TGTGCCAGCAGCGGCGGGGCTTACACTGAAGCTTTCTTT
TRBJ2-3 few TRBV30 TRBD2 CAWSSGVSTDTQYF TGTGCCTGGAGCAGCGGGGTGAGCACAGATACGCAGTATTTT
TRBJ1-4 NA TRBV19 NA CASSIRGEKLFF TGTGCCAGTAGTATCAGAGGGGAAAAACTGTTTTTT
TRBJ1-5 NA TRBV6-1 TRBD1 CASMDRGGNQPQHF TGTGCCAGTATGGACAGGGGAGGTAATCAGCCCCAGCATTTT
TRBJ1-3 NA TRBV4-1 NA CASSQDYSSGNTIYF TGCGCCAGCAGCCAAGATTACAGTTCTGGAAACACCATATATTTT
TRBJ2-6 NA TRBV19 TRBD1 CASTYRGTSGANVLTF TGTGCCAGTACTTACAGGGGAACCTCTGGGGCCAACGTCCTGACTTTC
TRBJ1-4 NA TRBV30 TRBD1 CAWSRDRGRPTNEKLFF TGTGCCTGGAGTCGAGACAGGGGAAGGCCAACTAATGAAAAACTGTTTTTT
TRBJ1-2 NA TRBV5-1 NA CASSLGGDHYGYTF TGCGCCAGCAGCTTGGGGGGGGACCACTATGGCTACACCTTC
TRBJ1-5 once TRBV5-8 TRBD1 CASSSLQGAAYQPQHF TGTGCCAGCAGCTCCTTACAGGGGGCGGCGTATCAGCCCCAGCATTTT
TRBJ1-2 NA TRBV6-4 NA CASSDFSNYGYTF TGTGCCAGCAGTGACTTTTCCAATTATGGCTACACCTTC
TRBJ1-2 NA TRBV30 NA CAWTTPDGYTF TGTGCCTGGACTACCCCGGATGGCTACACCTTC
TRBJ2-1 once TRBV9 NA CASSVVAGYLDEQFF TGTGCCAGCAGCGTAGTGGCGGGATATTTGGATGAGCAGTTCTTC
TRBJ2-6 NA TRBV5-5 NA CASSPFGESGANVLTF TGTGCCAGCAGCCCGTTCGGGGAATCTGGGGCCAACGTCCTGACTTTC
TRBJ2-4 once TRBV7-9 TRBD1 CASSIGTGDLAKNIQYF TGTGCCAGCAGCATCGGGACAGGAGATCTAGCCAAAAACATTCAGTACTTC
TRBJ1-3 NA TRBV7-8 TRBD1 CASSLLRGQGSGNTIYF TGTGCCAGCAGCTTACTCAGGGGGCAAGGCTCTGGAAACACCATATATTTT
TRBJ1-5 few TRBV7-9 TRBD1 CASSSSQGGESNQPQHF TGTGCCAGCAGCTCGTCCCAGGGGGGAGAAAGCAATCAGCCCCAGCATTTT
TRBJ2-2 NA TRBV9 NA CASSVSGGILNTGELFF TGTGCCAGCAGCGTATCCGGCGGGATTCTTAACACCGGGGAGCTGTTTTTT
TRBJ1-1 NA TRBV4-2 TRBD1 CASSQGDRGTNTEAFF TGTGCCAGCAGCCAAGGGGACAGGGGAACGAACACTGAAGCTTTCTTT
TRBJ1-1 NA TRBV7-2 NA CASSQPPGNTEAFF TGTGCCAGCAGCCAGCCACCAGGGAACACTGAAGCTTTCTTT